A selection of T cell receptor beta chains follows, all from one sample in a study of blood T cells in healthy people across ages. One entry per CDR3 protein results from TCRdb running MiXCR on the 5' RACE reads. Of about 1.1 million distinct CDR3 sequences listed, less than 45% were seen once; the top ten hold over 10%. The sample consisted of blood. These receptors all stem from a man aged 18 to 30 in good health. Each CDR3 is given with its conserved first and last residue. Each record gives: V gene, clone size, CDR3 protein. Not all rows give a size; the values are once, few, many and, for expanded clones, a class.

v_call: TRBV25-1; clone_size: few; cdr3_aa: CASSDGGQTWDGYTF
v_call: TRBV5-1; clone_size: .; cdr3_aa: CASSFETLGTISYNEQYF
v_call: TRBV25-1; clone_size: .; cdr3_aa: CASSEYPGWAFF
v_call: TRBV6-5; clone_size: .; cdr3_aa: CASSYSMRASEAFF
v_call: TRBV6-2/TRBV6-3; clone_size: .; cdr3_aa: CASSKPGLEAGELFF
v_call: TRBV2; clone_size: .; cdr3_aa: CASSVLAAELFF
v_call: TRBV27; clone_size: few; cdr3_aa: CASSPNGVVDEQFF
v_call: TRBV5-1; clone_size: .; cdr3_aa: CASSLEGRPNEQFF
v_call: TRBV12-3/TRBV12-4; clone_size: .; cdr3_aa: CASSPMEGMGYGYTF
v_call: TRBV6-4; clone_size: .; cdr3_aa: CARRDSPSPLHF
v_call: TRBV9; clone_size: .; cdr3_aa: CASSPGGSGNQPQHF
v_call: TRBV4-3; clone_size: few; cdr3_aa: CASSQEVLETQYF
v_call: TRBV2; clone_size: few; cdr3_aa: CASRVQGGTDTQYF
v_call: TRBV7-3; clone_size: few; cdr3_aa: CASSLGPWVGYTF
v_call: TRBV9; clone_size: .; cdr3_aa: CASSVRDRKNYGYTF
v_call: TRBV2; clone_size: .; cdr3_aa: CASSENRWNTEAFF
v_call: TRBV28; clone_size: few; cdr3_aa: CASSPSGGFLQETQYF
v_call: TRBV12-3/TRBV12-4; clone_size: .; cdr3_aa: CASNRGVNNQPQHF